Listed below are T cell receptor beta chains from one sample, sequenced in a study of early T cells in non-severe SARS-CoV-2 infection. Each CDR3 protein gets one entry after TCRdb re-called the 5' RACE reads with MiXCR. The sample holds 20,000 to 25,000 distinct CDR3 sequences, 5% seen once. The sample comprised whole blood. All receptors derive from an adult who was a healthcare worker with PCR-confirmed SARS-CoV-2 infection or an uninfected control (not recorded which). CDR3s include the opening cysteine and the closing phenylalanine or tryptophan. A D gene is named only where the DNA matches it firmly. Clone size, where shown, is once, few, many, or a class for clones that have expanded.

clone_size j_call v_call d_call cdr3_aa cdr3_nt
NA TRBJ1-2 TRBV11-2 NA CASSLRGAWDGYTF TGTGCCAGCAGCTTACGAGGGGCCTGGGATGGCTACACCTTC
few TRBJ2-1 TRBV9 NA CASSPGGASSYNEQFF TGTGCCAGCAGCCCTGGCGGGGCTAGCTCCTACAATGAGCAGTTCTTC
few TRBJ2-1 TRBV28 NA CASSFPLGGEFF TGTGCCAGCAGTTTTCCGCTAGGAGGGGAGTTCTTC
few TRBJ1-4 TRBV3-1 NA CASSQGRANEKLFF TGTGCCAGCAGCCAAGGCAGGGCGAATGAAAAACTGTTTTTT
NA TRBJ2-5 TRBV12-3/TRBV12-4 NA CASSLGQAILETQYF TGTGCCAGCAGTTTAGGACAGGCTATACTAGAGACCCAGTACTTC
many TRBJ1-1 TRBV2 TRBD1 CASSDPGQGGTEAFF TGTGCCAGCAGTGACCCGGGACAGGGGGGCACTGAAGCTTTCTTT
many TRBJ2-2 TRBV10-2 NA CASSLRATGELFF TGCGCCAGCAGTCTTCGAGCGACCGGGGAGCTGTTTTTT
few TRBJ1-5 TRBV20-1 NA CSARAQDSNQPQHF TGCAGTGCTAGAGCACAGGATAGCAATCAGCCCCAGCATTTT
medium-sized TRBJ2-7 TRBV18 NA CASSPPGPEQYF TGTGCCAGCTCACCACCCGGGCCTGAGCAGTACTTC
NA TRBJ1-1 TRBV11-1 NA CASSFTGGNTEAFF TGTGCCAGCAGCTTTACTGGGGGCAACACTGAAGCTTTCTTT
many TRBJ1-1 TRBV5-1 NA CASSLGLNTEAFF TGCGCCAGCAGCTTAGGACTGAACACTGAAGCTTTCTTT
many TRBJ2-7 TRBV15 NA CATSRGEGDFHEQYF TGTGCCACCAGCAGAGGGGAGGGGGATTTCCACGAGCAGTACTTC
few TRBJ2-3 TRBV19 TRBD2 CASSIPASGSTDTQYF TGTGCCAGTAGTATTCCGGCTAGCGGCAGCACAGATACGCAGTATTTT
many TRBJ1-2 TRBV19 NA CATGAVGIGYTF TGTGCCACAGGGGCGGTCGGGATTGGCTACACCTTC
NA TRBJ2-1 TRBV13 NA CASSLGSEQFF TGTGCCAGCAGCTTAGGGAGTGAGCAGTTCTTC
few TRBJ1-6 TRBV2 NA CASEPGHGANSPLHF TGTGCCAGCGAACCGGGACACGGGGCCAATTCACCCCTCCACTTT
medium-sized TRBJ1-3 TRBV28 TRBD1 CASSLHRGAGNTIYF TGTGCCAGCAGTTTGCACAGGGGGGCTGGAAACACCATATATTTT
NA TRBJ2-3 TRBV28 TRBD2 CASSSRLARWTDTQYF TGTGCCAGCAGTTCGCGACTAGCGAGATGGACAGATACGCAGTATTTT
few TRBJ2-6 TRBV30 TRBD1 CAWSTWTGHSGANVLTF TGTGCCTGGAGTACTTGGACAGGCCACTCTGGGGCCAACGTCCTGACTTTC
NA TRBJ2-1 TRBV7-2 NA CASSLTHAHEQFF TGTGCCAGCAGCTTGACCCACGCCCATGAGCAGTTCTTC
many TRBJ2-7 TRBV28 NA CASLAVRSSYEQYF TGTGCCAGTTTAGCGGTCCGTAGCTCCTACGAGCAGTACTTC
many TRBJ2-7 TRBV6-4 TRBD1 CASSSGTATGEQYF TGTGCCAGCAGTTCCGGGACAGCAACGGGGGAGCAGTACTTC
few TRBJ2-7 TRBV12-3/TRBV12-4 TRBD2 CASSLWGRGYEQYF TGTGCCAGCAGTTTATGGGGGAGGGGCTACGAGCAGTACTTC
many TRBJ2-2 TRBV23-1 NA CASSPSGTPHTGELFF TGCGCCAGCAGTCCATCCGGGACACCGCACACCGGGGAGCTGTTTTTT
few TRBJ2-7 TRBV19 NA CASSRTDSGYEQYF TGTGCCAGTAGCAGGACGGATTCCGGCTACGAGCAGTACTTC
many TRBJ2-5 TRBV7-8 NA CASSRDIGKETQYF TGTGCCAGCAGCCGAGACATAGGGAAAGAGACCCAGTACTTC
many TRBJ2-3 TRBV4-1 NA CASSQARDLANTDTQYF TGCGCCAGCAGCCAAGCCCGGGACCTTGCGAACACAGATACGCAGTATTTT
medium-sized TRBJ1-2 TRBV7-9 NA CASSLGGSNYGYTF TGTGCCAGCAGCTTAGGAGGGAGCAACTATGGCTACACCTTC
many TRBJ1-6 TRBV7-6 TRBD1 CASSLRRQGNDSPLHF TGTGCCAGCAGCTTACGCCGACAGGGGAACGATTCACCCCTCCACTTT
many TRBJ2-1 TRBV4-1 TRBD2 CASSQASGGAGKSYNEQFF TGCGCCAGCAGCCAAGCTAGCGGGGGGGCCGGTAAGTCCTACAATGAGCAGTTCTTC
NA TRBJ1-1 TRBV6-2/TRBV6-3 NA CASSAIAGTNTEAFF TGTGCCAGCAGTGCTATTGCAGGTACGAACACTGAAGCTTTCTTT
many TRBJ1-5 TRBV28 NA CASTLGVQPQHF TGTGCCAGCACCTTGGGGGTTCAGCCCCAGCATTTT
many TRBJ2-6 TRBV9 NA CASSGNSGANVLTF TGTGCCAGCAGCGGGAACTCTGGGGCCAACGTCCTGACTTTC
many TRBJ2-5 TRBV12-3/TRBV12-4 NA CASTPQAGRETQYF TGTGCCAGCACTCCCCAGGCGGGGAGAGAGACCCAGTACTTC
NA TRBJ2-3 TRBV25-1 NA CASKGSGVDTQYF TGTGCCAGCAAGGGGTCTGGGGTTGATACGCAGTATTTT
few TRBJ2-3 TRBV5-1 TRBD2 CASTLTGGVGTDTQYF TGCGCCAGCACCCTTACGGGGGGGGTAGGCACAGATACGCAGTATTTT
many TRBJ1-2 TRBV6-5 NA CASSYSSGVGFFGYTF TGTGCCAGCAGTTACTCGAGCGGAGTAGGTTTTTTCGGCTACACCTTC
many TRBJ2-2 TRBV11-1 TRBD2 CASSLTSGTGELFF TGTGCCAGCAGCTTGACTAGCGGTACCGGGGAGCTGTTTTTT
many TRBJ2-2 TRBV9 NA CASSVEGRGALTGELFF TGTGCCAGCAGCGTAGAAGGCCGGGGGGCGCTGACCGGGGAGCTGTTTTTT
few TRBJ2-1 TRBV6-2/TRBV6-3 NA CASSQIVNEQFF TGTGCCAGCAGTCAGATAGTCAATGAGCAGTTCTTC
many TRBJ2-3 TRBV19 TRBD1 CASSIDETGGRTDTQYF TGTGCCAGTAGTATTGATGAAACAGGGGGACGCACAGATACGCAGTATTTT
NA TRBJ1-5 TRBV7-2 NA CASSLGVNSNQPQHF TGTGCCAGCAGCTTAGGGGTTAATAGCAATCAGCCCCAGCATTTT
many TRBJ2-2 TRBV29-1 NA CSVIPQGGGELFF TGCAGCGTAATACCACAGGGAGGCGGGGAGCTGTTTTTT
few TRBJ2-5 TRBV12-3/TRBV12-4 TRBD1 CASITGGQAEETQYF TGTGCCAGCATCACTGGGGGACAGGCTGAAGAGACCCAGTACTTC
many TRBJ2-6 TRBV19 TRBD1 CASSATGAGANVLTF TGTGCCAGTAGTGCAACAGGGGCTGGGGCCAACGTCCTGACTTTC
medium-sized TRBJ2-1 TRBV7-6 NA CASSLVSEWNEQFF TGTGCCAGCAGCTTAGTGAGTGAGTGGAATGAGCAGTTCTTC
NA TRBJ1-2 TRBV6-1 NA CASSEWSLPRRDYGYTF TGTGCCAGCAGTGAATGGTCGCTCCCCCGGCGGGACTATGGCTACACCTTC
few TRBJ2-4 TRBV19 NA CASSIEGQNIQYF TGTGCCAGTAGTATAGAGGGCCAAAACATTCAGTACTTC